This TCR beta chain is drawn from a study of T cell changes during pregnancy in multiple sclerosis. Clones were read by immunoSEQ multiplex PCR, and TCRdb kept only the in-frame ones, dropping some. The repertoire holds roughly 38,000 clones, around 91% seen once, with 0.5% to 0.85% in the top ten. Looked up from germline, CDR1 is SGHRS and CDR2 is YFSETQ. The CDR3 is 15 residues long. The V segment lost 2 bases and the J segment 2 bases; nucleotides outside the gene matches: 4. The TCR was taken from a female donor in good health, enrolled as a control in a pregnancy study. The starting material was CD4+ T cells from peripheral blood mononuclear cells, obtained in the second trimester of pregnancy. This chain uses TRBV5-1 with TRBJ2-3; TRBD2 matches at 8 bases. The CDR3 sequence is CASSFLAGYTDTQYF. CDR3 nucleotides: TGCGCCAGCAGCTTTCTAGCGGGCTACACAGATACGCAGTATTTT.